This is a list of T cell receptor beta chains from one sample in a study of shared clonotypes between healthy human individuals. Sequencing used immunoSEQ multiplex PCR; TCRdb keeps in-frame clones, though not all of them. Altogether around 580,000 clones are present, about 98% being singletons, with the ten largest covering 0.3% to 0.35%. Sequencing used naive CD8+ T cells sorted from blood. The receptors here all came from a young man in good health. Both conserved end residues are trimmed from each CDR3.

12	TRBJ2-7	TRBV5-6	ASSFGTGVYEQY
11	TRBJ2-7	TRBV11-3	ASSSRSSGEQY
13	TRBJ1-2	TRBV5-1	ASSLTGTEAYGYT
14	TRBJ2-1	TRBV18	ASSPLNAGTYNEQF
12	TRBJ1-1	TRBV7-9	ASSVAGGNTEAF
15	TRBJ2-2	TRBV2	ASRYIPGQGLEGELF
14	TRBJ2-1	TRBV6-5	ASSYGFRTPYNEQF
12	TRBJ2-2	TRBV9	ASSVGGNTGELF
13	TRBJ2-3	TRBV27	ASSPGLSMSDTQY
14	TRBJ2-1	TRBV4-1	ASSQFQEYSYNEQF
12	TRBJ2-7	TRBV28	ASSFALGTYEQY
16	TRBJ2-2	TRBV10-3	AISDPALDRLNTGELF
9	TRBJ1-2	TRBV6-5	ASTGDYGYT
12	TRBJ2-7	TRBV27	ASSQRGYTYEQY
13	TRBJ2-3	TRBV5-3	ARPLRGISTDTQY
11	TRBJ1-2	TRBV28	ASSFIRDWGYT
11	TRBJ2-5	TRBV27	ASSSPQGGRQY
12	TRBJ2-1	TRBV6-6	ASSYRGSYNEQF
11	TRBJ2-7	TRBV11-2	ASSSSGSYEQY
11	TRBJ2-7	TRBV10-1	ASSEFPGYEQY
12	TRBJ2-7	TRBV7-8	ASSLVSGSYEQY
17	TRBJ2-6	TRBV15	ATSSSRTGAPGGANVLT
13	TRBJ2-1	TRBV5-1	ASSFRDRVYNEQF
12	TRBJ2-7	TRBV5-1	ASSLGLGTYEQY
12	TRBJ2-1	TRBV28	ASSLRQGGNEQF
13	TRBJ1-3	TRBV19	ASSIMQTSGNTIY
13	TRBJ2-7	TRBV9	ASSPTSGRTYEQY
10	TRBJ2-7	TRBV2	ASRGGREEQY
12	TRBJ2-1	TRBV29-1	SVVGLAAYNEQF
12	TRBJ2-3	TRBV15	ATSRVTGSDTQY
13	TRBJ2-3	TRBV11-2	ASSSPEEGADTQY
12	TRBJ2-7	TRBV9	ASSAMGTAYEQY
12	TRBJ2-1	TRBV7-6	ASSFSAGGNEQF
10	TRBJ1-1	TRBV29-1	SVLGLNTEAF
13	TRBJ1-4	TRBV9	ASSVSGQLNEKLF
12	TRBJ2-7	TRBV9	ASSRNRVPYEQY
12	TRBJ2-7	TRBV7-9	ASSAGGSWYEQY
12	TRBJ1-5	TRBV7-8	ASSSRGWNQPQH
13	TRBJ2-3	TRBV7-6	ASSLSGSASDTQY
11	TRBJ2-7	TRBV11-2	ASRPGLLYEQY
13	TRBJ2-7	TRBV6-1	ASSESSGSVYEQY
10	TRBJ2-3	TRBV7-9	ASSPPRDTQY
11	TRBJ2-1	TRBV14	ASSQEDSNEQF
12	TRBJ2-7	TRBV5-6	ASSLFARSYEQY
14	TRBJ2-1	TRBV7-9	ASSRSPQGSNNEQF
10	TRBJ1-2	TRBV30	AWSPGGGGYT
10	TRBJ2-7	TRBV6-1	ASSEFGREQY
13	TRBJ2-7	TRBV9	ASSVSGGATYEQY
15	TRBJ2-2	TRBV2	AVSMASGGLRTGELF
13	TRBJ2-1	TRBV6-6	ASSYYASGRDEQF
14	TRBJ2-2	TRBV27	ASRRYREANTGELF